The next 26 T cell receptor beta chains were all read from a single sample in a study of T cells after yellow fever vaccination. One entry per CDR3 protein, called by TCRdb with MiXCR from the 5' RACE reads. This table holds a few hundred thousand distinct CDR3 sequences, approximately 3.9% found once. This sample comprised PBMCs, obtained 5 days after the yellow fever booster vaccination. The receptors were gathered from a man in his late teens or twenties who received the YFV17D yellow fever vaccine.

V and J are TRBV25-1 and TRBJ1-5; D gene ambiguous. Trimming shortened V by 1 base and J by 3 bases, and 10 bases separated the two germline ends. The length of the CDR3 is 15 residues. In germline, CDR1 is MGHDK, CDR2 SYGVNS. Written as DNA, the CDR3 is TGTGCCAGCAGTGAATCTGTCGGTTTCAATCAGCCCCAGCATTTT. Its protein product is CASSESVGFNQPQHF.

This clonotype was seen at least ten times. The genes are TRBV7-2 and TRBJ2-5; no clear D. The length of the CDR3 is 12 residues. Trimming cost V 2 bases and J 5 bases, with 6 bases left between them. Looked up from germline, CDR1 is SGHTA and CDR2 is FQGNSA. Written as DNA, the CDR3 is TGTGCCAGCAGCTTAAGTTCGGAGACCCAGTACTTC. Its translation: CASSLSSETQYF. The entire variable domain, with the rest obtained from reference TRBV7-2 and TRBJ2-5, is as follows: GAGVSQSPSNKVTEKGKDVELRCDPISGHTALYWYRQSLGQGLEFLIYFQGNSAPDKSGLPSDRFSAERTGGSVSTLTIQRTQQEDSAVYLCASSLSSETQYFGPGTRLLVL.

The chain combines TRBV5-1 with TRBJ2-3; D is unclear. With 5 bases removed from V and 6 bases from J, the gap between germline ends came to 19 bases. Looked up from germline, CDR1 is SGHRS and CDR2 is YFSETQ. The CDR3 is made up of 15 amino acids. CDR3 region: CASRPSPRFFDTQYF. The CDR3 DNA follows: TGCGCCAGCAGACCCTCGCCAAGGTTTTTTGATACGCAGTATTTT.

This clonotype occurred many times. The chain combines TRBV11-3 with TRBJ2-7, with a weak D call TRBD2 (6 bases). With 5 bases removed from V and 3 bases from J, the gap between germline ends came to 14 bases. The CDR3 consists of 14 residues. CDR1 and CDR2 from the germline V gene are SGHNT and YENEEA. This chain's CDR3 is CASSTPGRNYEQYV. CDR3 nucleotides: TGTGCCAGCAGCACCCCCGGGAGAAACTACGAGCAGTACGTC.

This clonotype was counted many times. CDR3 bases: TGTGCCAGCAGTTACACACAGGGGAGGGCCCAGCATTTT. It is translated as CASSYTQGRAQHF. The V gene is TRBV6-5, the J gene TRBJ1-5; 7 bases agree with TRBD1. Trimming at V came to 2 bases and at J to 11 bases, leaving 6 bases not matched to a gene. The CDR3 contains 13 residues. Germline CDR1 reads MNHEY; CDR2 reads SVGAGI.

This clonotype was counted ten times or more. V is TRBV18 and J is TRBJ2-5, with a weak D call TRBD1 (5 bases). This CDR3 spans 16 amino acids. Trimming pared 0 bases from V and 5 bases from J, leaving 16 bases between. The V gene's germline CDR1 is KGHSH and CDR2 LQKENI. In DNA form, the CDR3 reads TGTGCCAGCTCACCACCGTTAAGTGGGGCCGCGGAGACCCAGTACTTC. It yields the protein CASSPPLSGAAETQYF.

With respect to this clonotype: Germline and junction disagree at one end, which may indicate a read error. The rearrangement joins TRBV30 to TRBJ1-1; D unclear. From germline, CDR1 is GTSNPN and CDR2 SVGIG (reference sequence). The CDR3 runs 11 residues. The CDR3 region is CLMGMNTEAFF. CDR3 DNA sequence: TGCCTAATGGGGATGAACACTGAAGCTTTCTTT.

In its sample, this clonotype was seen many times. The CDR3 sequence: CSASGVGEQFF. Written as DNA, the CDR3 is TGCAGTGCTTCGGGGGTGGGTGAGCAGTTCTTC. The genes are TRBV20-1 and TRBJ2-1, with a possible D match to TRBD2 (6 bases). Trimming took off 5 bases at V and 9 bases at J, with 11 bases between the two ends. Germline V gene lookup returns CDR1 DFQATT and CDR2 SNEGSKA (reference sequence). The CDR3 has 11 residues.

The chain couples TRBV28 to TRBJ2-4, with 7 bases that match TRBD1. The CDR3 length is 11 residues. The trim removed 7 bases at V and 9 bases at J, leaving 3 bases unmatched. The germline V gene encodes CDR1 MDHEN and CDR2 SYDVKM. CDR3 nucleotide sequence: TGTGCCAGCACGGCAGGGGGCATTCAGTACTTC. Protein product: CASTAGGIQYF.

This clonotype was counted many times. This CDR3 is CASSGQGSNQPQHF. CDR3 sequence (DNA): TGTGCCAGCAGCGGACAGGGGAGCAATCAGCCCCAGCATTTT. The rearrangement uses TRBV7-9 and TRBJ1-5; TRBD1 matches at 9 bases. The V gene end was trimmed by 5 bases and the J gene end by 1 base; junction bases not matched to a gene: 0. The length of the CDR3 is 14 residues. CDR1 and CDR2 from the germline V gene are SEHNR and FQNEAQ (reference sequence).

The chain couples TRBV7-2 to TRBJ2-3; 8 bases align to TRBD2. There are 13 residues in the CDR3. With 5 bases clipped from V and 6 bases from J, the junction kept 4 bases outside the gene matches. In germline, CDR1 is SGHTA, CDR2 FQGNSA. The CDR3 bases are TGTGCCAGCAGCCGCTCGGGGGGGGATACGCAGTATTTT. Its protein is CASSRSGGDTQYF.

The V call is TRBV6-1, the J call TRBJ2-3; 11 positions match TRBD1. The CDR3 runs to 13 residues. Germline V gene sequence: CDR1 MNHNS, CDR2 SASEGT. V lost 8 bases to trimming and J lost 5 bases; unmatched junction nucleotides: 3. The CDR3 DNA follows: TGTGCCAGCCGGGACAGGGGGAAAGATACGCAGTATTTT. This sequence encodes CASRDRGKDTQYF.

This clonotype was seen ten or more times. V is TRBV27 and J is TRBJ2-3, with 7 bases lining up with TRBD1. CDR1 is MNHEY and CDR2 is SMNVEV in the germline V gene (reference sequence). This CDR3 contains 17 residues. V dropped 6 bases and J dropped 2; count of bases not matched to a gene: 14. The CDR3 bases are TGTGCCAGCAGCACCCCGACAGGGCGCCCTAACACAGATACGCAGTATTTT. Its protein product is CASSTPTGRPNTDTQYF.

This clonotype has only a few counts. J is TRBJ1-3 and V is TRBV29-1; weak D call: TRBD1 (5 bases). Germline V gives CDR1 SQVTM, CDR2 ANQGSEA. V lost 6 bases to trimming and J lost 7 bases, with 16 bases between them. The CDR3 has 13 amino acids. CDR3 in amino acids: CSVEGPEGNTIYF. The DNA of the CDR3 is TGCAGCGTAGAGGGACCGGAGGGGAACACCATATATTTT.

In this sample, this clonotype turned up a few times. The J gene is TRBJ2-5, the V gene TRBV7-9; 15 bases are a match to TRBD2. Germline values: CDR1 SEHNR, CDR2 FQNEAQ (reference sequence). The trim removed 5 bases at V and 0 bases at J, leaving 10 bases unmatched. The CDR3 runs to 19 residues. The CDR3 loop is CASSPWTSGGAQHQETQYF. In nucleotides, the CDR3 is TGTGCCAGCAGCCCTTGGACTAGCGGGGGGGCCCAACACCAAGAGACCCAGTACTTC. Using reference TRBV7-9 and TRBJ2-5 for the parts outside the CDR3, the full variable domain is DTGVSQNPRHKITKRGQNVTFRCDPISEHNRLYWYRQTLGQGPEFLTYFQNEAQLEKSRLLSDRFSAERPKGSFSTLEIQRTEQGDSAMYLCASSPWTSGGAQHQETQYFGPGTRLLVL.

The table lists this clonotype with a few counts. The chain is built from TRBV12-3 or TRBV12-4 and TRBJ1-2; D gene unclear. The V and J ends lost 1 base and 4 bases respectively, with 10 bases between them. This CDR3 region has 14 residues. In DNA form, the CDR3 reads TGTGCCAGCAGTTTAGGCGAGGCCTCCTATGGCTACACCTTC. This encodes CASSLGEASYGYTF.

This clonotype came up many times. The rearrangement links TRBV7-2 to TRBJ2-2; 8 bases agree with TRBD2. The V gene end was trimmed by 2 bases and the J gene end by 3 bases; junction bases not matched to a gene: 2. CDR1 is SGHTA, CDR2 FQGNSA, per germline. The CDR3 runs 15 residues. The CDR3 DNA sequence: TGTGCCAGCAGCTTAATGACTAGCGACACCGGGGAGCTGTTTTTT. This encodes CASSLMTSDTGELFF.

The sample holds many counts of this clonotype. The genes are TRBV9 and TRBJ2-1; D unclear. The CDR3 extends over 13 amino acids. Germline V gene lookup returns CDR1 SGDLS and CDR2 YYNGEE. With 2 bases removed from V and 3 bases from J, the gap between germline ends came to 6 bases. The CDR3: CASSVSFYNEQFF. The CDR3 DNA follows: TGTGCCAGCAGCGTCAGTTTCTACAATGAGCAGTTCTTC.

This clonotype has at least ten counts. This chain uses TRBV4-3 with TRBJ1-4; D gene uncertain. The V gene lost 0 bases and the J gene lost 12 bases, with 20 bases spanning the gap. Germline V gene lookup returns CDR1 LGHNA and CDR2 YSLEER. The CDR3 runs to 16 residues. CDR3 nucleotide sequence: TGCGCCAGCAGCCAAGAGGCTCTCCTCGGGCTCGTTCAACTGTTTTTT. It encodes CASSQEALLGLVQLFF.

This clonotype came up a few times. In DNA form, the CDR3 reads TGTGCCAGCAGCCAAGATATCAGCCTAAATGAGCAGTTCTTC. It is translated as CASSQDISLNEQFF. The chain has TRBV14 and TRBJ2-1; D is ambiguous. V was cut by 0 bases and J by 7 bases, with 10 bases left in between. The CDR3 contains 14 residues. Looked up from germline, CDR1 is SGHDN and CDR2 is FVKESK.

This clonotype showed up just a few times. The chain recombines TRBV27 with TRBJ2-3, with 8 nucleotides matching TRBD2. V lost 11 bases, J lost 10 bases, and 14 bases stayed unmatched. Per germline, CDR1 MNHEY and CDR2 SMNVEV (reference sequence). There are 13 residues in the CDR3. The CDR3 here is CAASAAGGAPQYF. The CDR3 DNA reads TGTGCCGCATCAGCGGCGGGGGGTGCCCCGCAGTATTTT.

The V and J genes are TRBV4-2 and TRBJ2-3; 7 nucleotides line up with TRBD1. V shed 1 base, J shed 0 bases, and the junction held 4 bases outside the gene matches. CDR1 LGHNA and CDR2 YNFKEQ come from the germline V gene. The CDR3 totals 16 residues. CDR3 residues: CASSQATGVSTDTQYF. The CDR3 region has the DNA TGTGCCAGCAGCCAAGCAACAGGGGTTAGCACAGATACGCAGTATTTT.

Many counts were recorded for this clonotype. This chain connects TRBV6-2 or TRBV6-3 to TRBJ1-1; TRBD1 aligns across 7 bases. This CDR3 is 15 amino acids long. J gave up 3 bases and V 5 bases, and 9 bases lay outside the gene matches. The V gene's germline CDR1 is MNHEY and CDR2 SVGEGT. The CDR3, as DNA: TGTGCCAGCAGTCAAGCCGGGACAGCCCACACTGAAGCTTTCTTT. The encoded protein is CASSQAGTAHTEAFF.

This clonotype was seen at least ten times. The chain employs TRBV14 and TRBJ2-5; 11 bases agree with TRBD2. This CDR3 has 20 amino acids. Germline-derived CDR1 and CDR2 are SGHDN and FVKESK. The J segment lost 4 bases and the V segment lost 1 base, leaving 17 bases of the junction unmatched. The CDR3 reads CASSQGDPWSSGGLGETQYF. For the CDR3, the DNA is TGTGCCAGCAGCCAAGGGGATCCCTGGTCTAGCGGGGGGCTGGGAGAGACCCAGTACTTC.

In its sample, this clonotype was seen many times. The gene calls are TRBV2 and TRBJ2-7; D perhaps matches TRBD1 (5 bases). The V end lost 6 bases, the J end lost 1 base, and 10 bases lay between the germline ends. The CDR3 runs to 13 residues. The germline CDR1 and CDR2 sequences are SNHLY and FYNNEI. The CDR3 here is CASRVDSSYEQYF. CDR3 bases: TGTGCCAGCAGGGTAGACAGTTCCTACGAGCAGTACTTC.

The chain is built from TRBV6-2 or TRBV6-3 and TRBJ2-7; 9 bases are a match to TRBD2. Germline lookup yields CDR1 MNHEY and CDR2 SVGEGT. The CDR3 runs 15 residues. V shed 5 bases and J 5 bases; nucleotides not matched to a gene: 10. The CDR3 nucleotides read TGTGCCAGCAGTGCGCTAGCGGGGAACTACGACGAGCAGTACTTC. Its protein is CASSALAGNYDEQYF.